This TCR beta chain was captured in a study of monozygotic twins with inflammatory bowel disease. Study conclusions and caveats: Lower TCRbeta diversity (inverse Simpson) was seen in IBD patients than in healthy co-twins. Researchers report that IBD patients shared fewer clonotypes with others than healthy twins, especially amid disease activity.

TCRalpha and TCRbeta cDNA underwent two nested PCRs of roughly 17 and 9 cycles. TCRdb reworked the 5' RACE reads into one entry per CDR3 protein, no DNA. This repertoire includes approximately 330,000 distinct CDR3 sequences. CDR1 and CDR2 from the germline V gene are KGHSH and LQKENI. The CDR3 loop spans 15 amino acids. A roughly 2.5 ml blood sample was drawn per donor. Note on this clonotype: Its antigen remains unknown.

The genes are TRBV18 and TRBJ1-3; TCRdb lists TRBD1, though no DNA is available to test this call. What was sequenced was blood. This clonotype was sampled from a human donor with ulcerative colitis or Crohn's disease, or a healthy co-twin of an affected twin (not recorded which). The chain's CDR3 is CASSPNWDSGNTIYF.